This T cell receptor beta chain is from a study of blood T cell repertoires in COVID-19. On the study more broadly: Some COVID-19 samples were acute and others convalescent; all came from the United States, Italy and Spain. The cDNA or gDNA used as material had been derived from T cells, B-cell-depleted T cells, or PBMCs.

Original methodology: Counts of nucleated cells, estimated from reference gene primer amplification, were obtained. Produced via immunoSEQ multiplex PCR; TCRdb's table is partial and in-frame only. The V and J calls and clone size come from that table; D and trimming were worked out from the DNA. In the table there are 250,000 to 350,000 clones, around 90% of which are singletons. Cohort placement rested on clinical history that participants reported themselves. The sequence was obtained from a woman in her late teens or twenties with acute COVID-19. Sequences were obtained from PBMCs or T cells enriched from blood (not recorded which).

CDR3 sequence reads: CASTSRGPNSPLHF. CDR3 nucleotide sequence: TGTGCCAGTACCTCAAGGGGCCCTAATTCACCCCTCCACTTT. The chain recombines TRBV19 with TRBJ1-6, with D tentatively TRBD1 (5 bases). V lost 7 bases and J lost 6, with 13 bases in between. The CDR3 runs to 14 residues. CDR1 is LNHDA, CDR2 SQIVND, per germline (reference sequence).